The TCR beta chain described here comes from a study of neoadjuvant nivolumab and ipilimumab in lung cancer. General study findings and limits: Only two of four nivolumab-treated tumors gained richness and clonality by surgery.

Concerning this clone itself: Its antigen is currently unknown.

The J segment lost 5 bases and the V segment lost 5 bases, leaving 6 bases of the junction unmatched. The CDR3 is 14 amino acids. CDR1 is WNHNN and CDR2 is SYGVQD in the germline V gene (reference sequence). The data were produced by immunoSEQ multiplex PCR, yet TCRdb's version contains in-frame clones alone and is incomplete. The repertoire holds about 38,000 clones, with roughly 87% as singletons. The material was peripheral blood, obtained before neoadjuvant nivolumab, alone or with ipilimumab. The V gene is TRBV10-1, the J gene TRBJ2-1, with 7 bases aligning to TRBD1. The TCR originated in an adult with non-small cell lung cancer. The CDR3 region has the DNA TGCGCCAGCAGTACCGGGACAGAAGACAATGAGCAGTTCTTC. Translating gives CASSTGTEDNEQFF.